These 2 T cell receptor beta chains share one sample of origin, sequenced in a study of control samples from healthy donors and cancer patients. The method was immunoSEQ multiplex PCR; TCRdb's version includes in-frame clones alone and lacks a portion of them. The sample lists fewer than 200,000 clones, around 90% occurring once. What was sequenced was blood. These receptors all stem from a man younger than 40 in good health.

The chain has TRBV11-2 and TRBJ1-5; D is ambiguous. With 0 bases removed from V and 6 bases from J, the gap between germline ends came to 6 bases. CDR3 size: 13 residues. CDR1 and CDR2 (germline): SGHAT, FQNNGV. The CDR3 protein is CASSLDRGQPQHF. The CDR3 DNA sequence: TGTGCCAGCAGCTTAGATCGGGGTCAGCCCCAGCATTTT.

The chain couples TRBV9 to TRBJ2-1; 9 bases map to TRBD1. This CDR3 spans 16 amino acids. Unmatched junction bases numbered 2, after V lost 0 bases and J lost 1 base. Germline assignment: CDR1 SGDLS and CDR2 YYNGEE. The DNA of the CDR3 is TGTGCCAGCAGCGTAGTTGGGACAGGGTCCTACAATGAGCAGTTCTTC. It translates to CASSVVGTGSYNEQFF.